This T cell receptor (beta chain) emerged from a study of human T cells and chemical hapten exposure. As for the study in general: It was small differences in pooled library volume that mainly caused per-sample TCR yields to vary. Study findings and constraints: Expanded TCRs showed more large CDR3 clusters than pre-sensitization or healthy control sets.

This clonotype was picked up many times. The antigen remains unidentified. Noted time point: pre-sensitization, week 0. Stated treatment: therapeutic diphenylcyclopropenone sensitization with weekly scalp DPC. Germline assignment: CDR1 LGHNA and CDR2 YSLEER. Trimming removed 0 bases from V and 5 bases from J, with 19 bases in between. The CDR3 spans 17 residues. One entry per CDR3 protein results from TCRdb running MiXCR on the RACE reads. The top ten hold under 7% of the sample, which has tens of thousands of distinct CDR3 sequences, 12% seen once. The rearrangement links TRBV4-3 to TRBJ2-5; no clear D gene. The sequencing here drew on whole blood, taken in connection with sensitization to the hapten diphenylcyclopropenone (DPC). This clonotype originated in a young woman with alopecia areata. Some clones in this sample may be carry-over from other donors' samples. The CDR3 is CASSQEVPPFLGETQYF. The CDR3 DNA follows: TGCGCCAGCAGCCAAGAAGTTCCCCCCTTTTTAGGGGAGACCCAGTACTTC.